This T cell receptor beta chain was captured in a study of blood T cell repertoires in COVID-19. The wider study: Samples came from the United States, Italy and Spain, spanning acute and convalescent COVID-19. In each case, the material was cDNA or gDNA derived from T cells, B-cell-depleted T cells, or PBMCs.

Generated by immunoSEQ multiplex PCR, the TCRdb table keeps only in-frame clones and is missing some. The table includes 250,000 to 300,000 clones, around 90% detected once. Before being deemed recovered, Cohort 3 donors had two negative PCRs, clearance, or symptom resolution. V gave up 1 base and J gave up 1 base, with 8 bases separating them. The germline gives CDR1 SGHRS, CDR2 YFSETQ. The CDR3 contains 14 residues. Sequenced material: PBMCs or T cells enriched from blood (not recorded which). V is TRBV5-1 and J is TRBJ1-2; D gene ambiguous. The clonotype originates from a woman between 40 and 50 years old who had recovered from COVID-19. The CDR3 sequence: CASSLLVGNYGYTF. CDR3 DNA: TGCGCCAGCAGCTTGTTGGTCGGTAACTATGGCTACACCTTC. The whole variable domain, filled in from reference TRBV5-1 and TRBJ1-2, reads KAGVTQTPRYLIKTRGQQVTLSCSPISGHRSVSWYQQTPGQGLQFLFEYFSETQRNKGNFPGRFSGRQFSNSRSEMNVSTLELGDSALYLCASSLLVGNYGYTFGSGTRLTVV.